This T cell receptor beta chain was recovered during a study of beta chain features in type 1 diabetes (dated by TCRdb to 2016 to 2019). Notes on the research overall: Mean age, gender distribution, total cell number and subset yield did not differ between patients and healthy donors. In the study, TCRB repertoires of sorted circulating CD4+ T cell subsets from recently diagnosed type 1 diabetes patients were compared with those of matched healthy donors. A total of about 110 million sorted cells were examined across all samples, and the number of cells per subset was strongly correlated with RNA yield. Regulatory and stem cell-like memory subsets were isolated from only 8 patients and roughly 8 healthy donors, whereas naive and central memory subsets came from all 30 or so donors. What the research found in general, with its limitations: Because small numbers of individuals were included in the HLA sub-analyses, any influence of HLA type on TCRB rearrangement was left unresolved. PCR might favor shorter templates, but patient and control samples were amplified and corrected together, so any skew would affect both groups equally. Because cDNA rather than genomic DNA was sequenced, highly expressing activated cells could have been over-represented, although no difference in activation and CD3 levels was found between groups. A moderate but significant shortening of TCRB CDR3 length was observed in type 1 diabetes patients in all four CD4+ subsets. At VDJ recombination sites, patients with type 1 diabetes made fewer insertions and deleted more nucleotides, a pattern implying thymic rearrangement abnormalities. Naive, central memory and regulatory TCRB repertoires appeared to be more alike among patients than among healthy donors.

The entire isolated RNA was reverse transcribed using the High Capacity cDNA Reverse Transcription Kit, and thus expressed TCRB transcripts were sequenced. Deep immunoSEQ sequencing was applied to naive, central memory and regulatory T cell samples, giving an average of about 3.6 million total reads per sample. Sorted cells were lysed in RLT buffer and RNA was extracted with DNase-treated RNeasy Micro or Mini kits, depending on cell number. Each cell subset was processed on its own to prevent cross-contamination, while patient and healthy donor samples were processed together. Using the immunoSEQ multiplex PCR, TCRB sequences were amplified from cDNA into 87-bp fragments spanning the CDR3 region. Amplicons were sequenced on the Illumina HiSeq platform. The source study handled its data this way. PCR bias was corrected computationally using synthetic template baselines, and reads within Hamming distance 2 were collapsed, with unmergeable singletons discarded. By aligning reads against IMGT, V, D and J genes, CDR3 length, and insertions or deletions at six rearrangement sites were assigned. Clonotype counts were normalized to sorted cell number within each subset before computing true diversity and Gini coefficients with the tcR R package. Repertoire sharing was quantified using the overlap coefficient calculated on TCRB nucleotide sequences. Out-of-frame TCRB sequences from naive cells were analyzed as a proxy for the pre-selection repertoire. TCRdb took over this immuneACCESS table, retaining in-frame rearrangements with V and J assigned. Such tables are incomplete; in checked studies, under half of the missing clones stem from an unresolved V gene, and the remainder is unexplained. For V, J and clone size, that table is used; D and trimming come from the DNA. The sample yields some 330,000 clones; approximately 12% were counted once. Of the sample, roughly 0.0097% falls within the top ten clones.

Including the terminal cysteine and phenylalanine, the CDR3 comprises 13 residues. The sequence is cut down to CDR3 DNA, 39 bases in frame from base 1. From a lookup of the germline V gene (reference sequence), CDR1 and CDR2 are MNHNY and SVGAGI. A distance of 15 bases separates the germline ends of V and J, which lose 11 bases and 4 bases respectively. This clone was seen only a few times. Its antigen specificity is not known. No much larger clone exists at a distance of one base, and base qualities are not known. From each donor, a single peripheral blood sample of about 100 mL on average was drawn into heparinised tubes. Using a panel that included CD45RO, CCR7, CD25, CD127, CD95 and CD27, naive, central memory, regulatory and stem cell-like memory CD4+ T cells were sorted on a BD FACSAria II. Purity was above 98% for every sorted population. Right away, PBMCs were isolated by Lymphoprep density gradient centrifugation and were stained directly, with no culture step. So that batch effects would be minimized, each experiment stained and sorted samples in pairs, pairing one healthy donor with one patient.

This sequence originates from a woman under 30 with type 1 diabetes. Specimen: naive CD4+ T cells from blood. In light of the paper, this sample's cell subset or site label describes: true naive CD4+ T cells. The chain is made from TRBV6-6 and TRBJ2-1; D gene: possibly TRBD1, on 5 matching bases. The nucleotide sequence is TGTGCCGCCTCCCCTCAGGGATACAATGAGCAGTTCTTC. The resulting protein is CAASPQGYNEQFF.